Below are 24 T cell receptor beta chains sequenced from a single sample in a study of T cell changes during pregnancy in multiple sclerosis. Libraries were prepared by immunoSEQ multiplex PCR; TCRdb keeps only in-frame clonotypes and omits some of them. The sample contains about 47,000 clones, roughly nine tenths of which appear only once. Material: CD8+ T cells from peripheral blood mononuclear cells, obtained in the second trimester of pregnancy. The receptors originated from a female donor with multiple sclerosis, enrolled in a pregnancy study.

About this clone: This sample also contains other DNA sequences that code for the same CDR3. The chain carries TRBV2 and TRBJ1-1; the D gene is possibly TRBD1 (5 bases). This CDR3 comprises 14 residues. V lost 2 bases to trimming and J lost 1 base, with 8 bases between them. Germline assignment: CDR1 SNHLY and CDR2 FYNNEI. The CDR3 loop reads CASSERGGNTEAFF. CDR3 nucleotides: TGTGCCAGCAGTGAACGGGGGGGGAACACTGAAGCTTTCTTT.

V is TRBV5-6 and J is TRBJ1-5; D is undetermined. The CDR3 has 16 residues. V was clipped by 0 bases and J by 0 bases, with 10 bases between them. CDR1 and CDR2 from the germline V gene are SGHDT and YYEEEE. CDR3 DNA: TGTGCCAGCAGCTTGGGAGGCGGCTATAGCAATCAGCCCCAGCATTTT. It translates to CASSLGGGYSNQPQHF.

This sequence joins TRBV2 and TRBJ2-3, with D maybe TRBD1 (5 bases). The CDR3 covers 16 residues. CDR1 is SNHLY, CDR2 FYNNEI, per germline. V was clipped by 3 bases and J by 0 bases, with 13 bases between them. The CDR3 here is CASSDPRQTSTDTQYF. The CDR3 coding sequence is TGTGCCAGCAGTGACCCTAGACAGACTAGCACAGATACGCAGTATTTT.

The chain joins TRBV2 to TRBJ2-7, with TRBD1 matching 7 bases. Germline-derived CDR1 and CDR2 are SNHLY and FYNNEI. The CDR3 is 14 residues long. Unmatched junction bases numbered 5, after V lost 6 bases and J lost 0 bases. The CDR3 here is CASRPGQNSYEQYF. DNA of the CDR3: TGTGCCAGCAGACCGGGACAGAACTCCTACGAGCAGTACTTC.

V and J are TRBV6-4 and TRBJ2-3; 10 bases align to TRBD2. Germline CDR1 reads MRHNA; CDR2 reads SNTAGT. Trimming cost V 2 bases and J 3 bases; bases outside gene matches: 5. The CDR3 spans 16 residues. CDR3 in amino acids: CASSDRSGGGTDTQYF. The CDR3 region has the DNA TGTGCCAGCAGTGACCGGAGCGGGGGGGGTACAGATACGCAGTATTTT.

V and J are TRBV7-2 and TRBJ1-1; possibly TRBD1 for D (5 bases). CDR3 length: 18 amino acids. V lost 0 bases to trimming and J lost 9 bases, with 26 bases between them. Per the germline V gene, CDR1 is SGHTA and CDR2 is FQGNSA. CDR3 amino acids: CASSLAIRVAGREPKAFF. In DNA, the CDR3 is TGTGCCAGCAGCTTAGCTATAAGGGTAGCAGGGAGGGAGCCTAAAGCTTTCTTT.

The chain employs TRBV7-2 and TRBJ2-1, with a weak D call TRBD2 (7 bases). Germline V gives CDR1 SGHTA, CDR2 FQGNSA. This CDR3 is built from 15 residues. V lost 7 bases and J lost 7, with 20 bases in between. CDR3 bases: TGTGCCAGCACCCAAGGGGGGGGACTTGGAAATGAGCAGTTCTTC. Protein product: CASTQGGGLGNEQFF.

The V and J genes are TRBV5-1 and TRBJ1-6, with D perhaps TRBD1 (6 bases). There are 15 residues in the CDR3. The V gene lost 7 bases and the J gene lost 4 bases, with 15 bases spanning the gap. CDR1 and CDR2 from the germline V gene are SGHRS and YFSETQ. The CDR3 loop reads CASGPGTNYNSPLHF. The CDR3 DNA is TGCGCCAGCGGGCCCGGGACAAATTATAATTCACCCCTCCACTTT.

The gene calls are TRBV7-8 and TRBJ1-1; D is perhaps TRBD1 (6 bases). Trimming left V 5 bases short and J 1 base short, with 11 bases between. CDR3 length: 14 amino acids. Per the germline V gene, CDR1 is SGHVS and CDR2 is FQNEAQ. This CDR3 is CASSPGHSNTEAFF. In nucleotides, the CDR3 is TGTGCCAGCAGCCCGGGACACTCGAACACTGAAGCTTTCTTT.

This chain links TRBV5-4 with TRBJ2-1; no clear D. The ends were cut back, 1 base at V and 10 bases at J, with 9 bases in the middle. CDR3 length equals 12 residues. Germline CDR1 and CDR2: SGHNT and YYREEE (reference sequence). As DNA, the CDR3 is TGTGCCAGCAGCTTGTCCTTAGCAGAGCAGTTCTTC. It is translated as CASSLSLAEQFF.

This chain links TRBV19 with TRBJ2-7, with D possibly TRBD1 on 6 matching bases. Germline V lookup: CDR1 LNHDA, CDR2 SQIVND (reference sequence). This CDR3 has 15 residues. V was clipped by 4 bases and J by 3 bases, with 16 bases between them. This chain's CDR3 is CASSTVSTGYYEQYF. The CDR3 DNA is TGTGCCAGTAGTACCGTCTCGACAGGATACTACGAGCAGTACTTC.

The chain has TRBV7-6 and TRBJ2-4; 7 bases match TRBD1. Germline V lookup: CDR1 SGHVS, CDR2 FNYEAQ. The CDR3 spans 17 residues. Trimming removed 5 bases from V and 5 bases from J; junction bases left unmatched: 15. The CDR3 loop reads CASSPGPNRQGENIQYF. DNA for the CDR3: TGTGCCAGCAGCCCAGGCCCAAACCGACAGGGTGAAAACATTCAGTACTTC.

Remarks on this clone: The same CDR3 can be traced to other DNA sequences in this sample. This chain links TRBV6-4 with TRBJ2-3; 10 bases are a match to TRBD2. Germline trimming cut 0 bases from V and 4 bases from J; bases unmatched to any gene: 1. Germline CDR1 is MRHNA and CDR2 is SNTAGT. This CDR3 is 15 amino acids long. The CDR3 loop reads CASSDSSGGADTQYF. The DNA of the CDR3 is TGTGCCAGCAGTGACTCGAGCGGGGGGGCAGATACGCAGTATTTT.

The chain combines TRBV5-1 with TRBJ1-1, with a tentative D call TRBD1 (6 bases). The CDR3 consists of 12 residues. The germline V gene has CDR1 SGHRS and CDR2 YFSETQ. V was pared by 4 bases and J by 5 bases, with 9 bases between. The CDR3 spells CASSQGRTEAFF. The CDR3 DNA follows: TGCGCCAGCAGCCAGGGGCGAACTGAAGCTTTCTTT.

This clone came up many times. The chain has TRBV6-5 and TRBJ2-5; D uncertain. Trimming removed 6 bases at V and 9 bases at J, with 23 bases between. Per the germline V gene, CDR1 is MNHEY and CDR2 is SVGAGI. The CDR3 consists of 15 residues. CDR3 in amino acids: CASSTRIDNLVAQYF. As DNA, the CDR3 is TGTGCCAGCAGCACTCGTATAGACAACTTGGTGGCCCAGTACTTC.

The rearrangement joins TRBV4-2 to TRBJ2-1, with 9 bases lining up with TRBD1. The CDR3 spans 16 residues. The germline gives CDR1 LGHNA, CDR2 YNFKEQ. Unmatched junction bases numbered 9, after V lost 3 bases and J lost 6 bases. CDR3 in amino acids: CASSQPGQGTANEQFF. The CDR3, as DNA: TGTGCCAGCAGCCAGCCGGGACAGGGTACCGCCAATGAGCAGTTCTTC.

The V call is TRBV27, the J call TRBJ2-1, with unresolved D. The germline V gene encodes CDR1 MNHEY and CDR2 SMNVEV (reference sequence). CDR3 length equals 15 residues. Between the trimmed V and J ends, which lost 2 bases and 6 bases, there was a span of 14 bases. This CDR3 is CASSLMEISANEQFF. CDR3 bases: TGTGCCAGCAGTTTAATGGAGATTTCGGCCAATGAGCAGTTCTTC.

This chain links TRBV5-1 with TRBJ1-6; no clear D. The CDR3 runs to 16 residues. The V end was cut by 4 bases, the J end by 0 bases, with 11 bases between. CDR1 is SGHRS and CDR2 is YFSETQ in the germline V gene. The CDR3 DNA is TGCGCCAGCAGCGTGAGGGAGAGCTCCTATAATTCACCCCTCCACTTT. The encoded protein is CASSVRESSYNSPLHF.

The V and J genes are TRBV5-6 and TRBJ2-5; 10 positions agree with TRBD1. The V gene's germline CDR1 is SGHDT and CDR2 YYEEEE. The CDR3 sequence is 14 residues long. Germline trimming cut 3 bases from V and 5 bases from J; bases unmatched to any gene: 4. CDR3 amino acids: CASSWGTGVETQYF. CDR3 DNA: TGTGCCAGCAGCTGGGGGACAGGGGTCGAGACCCAGTACTTC.

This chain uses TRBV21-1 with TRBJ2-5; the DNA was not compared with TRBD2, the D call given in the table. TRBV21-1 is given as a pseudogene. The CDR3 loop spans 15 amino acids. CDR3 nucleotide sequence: TGTGCCAGCAGCAGAGGGACTAGCGGAAAAGAGACCCAGTACTTC. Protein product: CASSRGTSGKETQYF.

The CDR3 DNA reads as TGTGCCATCCTGGGACACCTAGAAGCTTTCTTT. Translation gives CAILGHLEAFF. The chain combines TRBV6-1 with TRBJ1-1, with a possible D match to TRBD1 (6 bases). Germline V gene sequence: CDR1 MNHNS, CDR2 SASEGT. The CDR3 has 11 residues. With 10 bases removed from V and 8 bases from J, the gap between germline ends came to 14 bases.

CDR3 sequence (DNA): TGTGCCAGCAGCGTAAGCGGGGGCCGATACAATGAGCAGTTCTTC. It encodes CASSVSGGRYNEQFF. The chain carries TRBV5-5 and TRBJ2-1; 8 bases are shared with TRBD2. The trim removed 4 bases at V and 4 bases at J, leaving 7 bases unmatched. Germline CDR1 is SGHKS and CDR2 is YYEKEE (reference sequence). There are 15 residues in the CDR3.

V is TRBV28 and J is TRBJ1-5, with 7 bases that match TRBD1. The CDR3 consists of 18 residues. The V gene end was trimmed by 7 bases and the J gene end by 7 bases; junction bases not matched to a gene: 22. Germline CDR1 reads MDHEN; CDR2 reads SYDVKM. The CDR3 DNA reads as TGTGCCAGCAACCCCTGGTTTGACAGGGTTCAGGTGGGGCAGCCCCAGCATTTT. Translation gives CASNPWFDRVQVGQPQHF.

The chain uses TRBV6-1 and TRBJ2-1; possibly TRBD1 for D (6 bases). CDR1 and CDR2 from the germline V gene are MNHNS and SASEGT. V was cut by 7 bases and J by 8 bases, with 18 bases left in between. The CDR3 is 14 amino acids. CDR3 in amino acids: CASNPLLQGYEQFF. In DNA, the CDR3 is TGTGCCAGCAATCCCCTTTTACAGGGCTATGAGCAGTTCTTC.